This paragraph reports one T cell receptor beta chain. Its cognate antigen is unknown. The CDR3 loop spans 16 amino acids. V dropped 1 base and J dropped 4 bases, with 16 bases sitting between them. CDR1 and CDR2 (germline): SGHDT, YYEEEE. This specimen belongs to a study of CD4 T cells in relation to SARS-CoV-2 and coronaviruses. As for the study in general: The restricting HLA molecule for shared crossreactive spike epitopes was mapped.

Naive and memory CD4+ T cell DNA was deep-sequenced without culture. Measured with immunoSEQ multiplex PCR; TCRdb has only the in-frame clones, and not every one. The table shows 35,000 to 40,000 clones, with roughly 85% occurring only once. Study findings and constraints: In about 65% of donors, memory CD4+ clonotypes crossrecognized SARS-CoV-2 and at least one common cold coronavirus spike.

The sequence came from an adult with COVID-19. The specimen sequenced was memory CD4+ T cells from PBMCs. The rearrangement links TRBV5-6 to TRBJ2-3; tentatively, D is TRBD1 (5 bases). CDR3 bases: TGTGCCAGCAGCTTGCGTTGGACCCAGGGCGCAGATACGCAGTATTTT. Protein: CASSLRWTQGADTQYF.